In this sample, the clone carrying this TCR beta chain turned up a few times. These data are taken from a study of blood T cell repertoires in COVID-19. Study information: Spain, Italy and the United States supplied samples that represented acute and convalescent COVID-19. PBMCs, B-cell-depleted T cells, or T cells were the source of the cDNA or gDNA that made up the material.

Source study methods: Amplification of reference gene primers provided the estimated nucleated cell counts. Assay: immunoSEQ multiplex PCR; the TCRdb copy retains only in-frame clones and omits some. D and trimming were read from the DNA, whereas the V and J calls and clone size are those reported in that table. Of roughly 160,000 clones listed, approximately 86% are singletons. The length of the CDR3 is 14 residues. CDR1 is SGHAT and CDR2 is FQNNGV in the germline V gene. Deletions cut 6 bases from V and 0 bases from J, with 12 bases between. Followed over time, Seattle patients had been enrolled while infection was active.

What was sequenced was peripheral blood. The V gene is TRBV11-2, the J gene TRBJ2-7, with D unclear. This clonotype was obtained from an elderly woman with COVID-19, enrolled during active disease. CDR3 sequence: CASRDTRSSYEQYF. CDR3 nucleotides: TGTGCCAGCAGAGATACCAGATCCTCCTACGAGCAGTACTTC.